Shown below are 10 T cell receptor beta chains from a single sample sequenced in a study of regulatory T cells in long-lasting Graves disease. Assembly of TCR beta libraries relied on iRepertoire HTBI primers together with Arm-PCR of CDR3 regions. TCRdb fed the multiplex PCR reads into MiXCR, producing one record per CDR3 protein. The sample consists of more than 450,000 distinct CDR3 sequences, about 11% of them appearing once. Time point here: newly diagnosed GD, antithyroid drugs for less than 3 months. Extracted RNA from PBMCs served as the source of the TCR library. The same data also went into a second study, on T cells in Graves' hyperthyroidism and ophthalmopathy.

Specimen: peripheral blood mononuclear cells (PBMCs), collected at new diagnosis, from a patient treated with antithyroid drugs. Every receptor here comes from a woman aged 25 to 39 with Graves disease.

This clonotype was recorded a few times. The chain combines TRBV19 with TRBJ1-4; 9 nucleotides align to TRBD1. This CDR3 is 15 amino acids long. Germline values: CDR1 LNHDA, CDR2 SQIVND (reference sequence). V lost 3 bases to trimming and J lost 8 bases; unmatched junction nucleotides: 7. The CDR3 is CASSMTGTGREKLFF. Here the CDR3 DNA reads TGTGCCAGTAGTATGACCGGGACAGGGAGGGAAAAACTGTTTTTT.

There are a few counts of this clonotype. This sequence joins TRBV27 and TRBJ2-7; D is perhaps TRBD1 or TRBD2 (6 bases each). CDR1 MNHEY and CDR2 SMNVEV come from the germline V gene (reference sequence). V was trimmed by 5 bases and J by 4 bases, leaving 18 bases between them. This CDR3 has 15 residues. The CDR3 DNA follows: TGTGCCAGCAGTCTATATCGGGGGACAATATACGAGCAGTACTTC. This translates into CASSLYRGTIYEQYF.

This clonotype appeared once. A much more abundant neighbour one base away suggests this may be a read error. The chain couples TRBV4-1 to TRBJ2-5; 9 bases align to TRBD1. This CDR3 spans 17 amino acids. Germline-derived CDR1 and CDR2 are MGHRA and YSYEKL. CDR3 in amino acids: CASSQEGRQGGREIQYF. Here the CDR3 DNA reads TGCGCCAGCAGCCAAGAGGGGAGACAGGGGGGGAGGGAGATCCAGTACTTC.

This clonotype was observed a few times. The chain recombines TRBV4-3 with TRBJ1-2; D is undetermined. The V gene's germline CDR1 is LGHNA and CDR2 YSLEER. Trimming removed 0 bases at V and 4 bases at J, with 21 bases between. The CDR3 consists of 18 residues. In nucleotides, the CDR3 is TGCGCCAGCAGCCAAGATTTGGTAACGGGAAAAAAGGGCTATGGCTACACCTTC. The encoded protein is CASSQDLVTGKKGYGYTF.

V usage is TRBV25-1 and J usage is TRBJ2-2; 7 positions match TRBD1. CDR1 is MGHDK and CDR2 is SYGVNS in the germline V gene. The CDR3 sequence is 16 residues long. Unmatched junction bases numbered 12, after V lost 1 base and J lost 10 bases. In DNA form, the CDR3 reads TGTGCCAGCAGTGAATGGGAGACAGGGCCAGCCATGGAGCTGTTTTTT. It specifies CASSEWETGPAMELFF. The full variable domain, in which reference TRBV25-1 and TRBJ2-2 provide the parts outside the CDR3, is EADIYQTPRYLVIGTGKKITLECSQTMGHDKMYWYQQDPGMELHLIHYSYGVNSTEKGDLSSESTVSRIRTEHFPLTLESARPSHTSQYLCASSEWETGPAMELFFGEGSRLTVL.

The CDR3 loop reads CATKGGSWANVLTF. The DNA for the CDR3 is TGTGCCACAAAGGGGGGTAGCTGGGCCAACGTCCTGACTTTC. The chain has TRBV28 and TRBJ2-6; D possibly matches TRBD1 or TRBD2 (6 bases each). Looked up from germline, CDR1 is MDHEN and CDR2 is SYDVKM. This CDR3 has 14 amino acids. The germline V and J ends were trimmed by 10 bases and 5 bases, with 15 bases remaining between them.

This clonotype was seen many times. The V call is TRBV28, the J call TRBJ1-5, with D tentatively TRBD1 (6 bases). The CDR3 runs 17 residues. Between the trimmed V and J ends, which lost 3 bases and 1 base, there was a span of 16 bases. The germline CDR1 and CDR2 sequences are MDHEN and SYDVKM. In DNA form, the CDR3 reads TGTGCCAGCAGTTTCTTTGGTCGGGGGCAAAGCAATCAGCCCCAGCATTTT. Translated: CASSFFGRGQSNQPQHF.

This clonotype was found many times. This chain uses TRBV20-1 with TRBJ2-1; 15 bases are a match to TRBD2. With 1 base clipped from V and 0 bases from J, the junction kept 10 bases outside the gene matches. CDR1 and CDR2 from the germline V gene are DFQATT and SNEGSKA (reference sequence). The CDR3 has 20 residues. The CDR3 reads CSARAMLGLAGGSSYNEQFF. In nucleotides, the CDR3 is TGCAGTGCTAGAGCTATGCTCGGACTAGCGGGAGGGAGCTCCTACAATGAGCAGTTCTTC.

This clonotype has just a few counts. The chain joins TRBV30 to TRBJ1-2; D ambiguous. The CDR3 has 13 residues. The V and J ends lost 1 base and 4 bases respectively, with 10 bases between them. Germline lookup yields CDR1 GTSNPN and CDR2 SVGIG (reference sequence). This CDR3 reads CAWSAKFGYGYTF. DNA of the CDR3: TGTGCCTGGAGTGCGAAGTTCGGCTATGGCTACACCTTC.

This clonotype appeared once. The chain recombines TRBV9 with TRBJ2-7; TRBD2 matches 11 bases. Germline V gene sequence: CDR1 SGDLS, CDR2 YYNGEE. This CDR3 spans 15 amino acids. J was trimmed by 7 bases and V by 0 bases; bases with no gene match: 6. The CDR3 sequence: CASSVASGGPREQYF. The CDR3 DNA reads TGTGCCAGCAGCGTAGCTAGCGGGGGGCCCCGAGAGCAGTACTTC.